These 21 T cell receptor beta chains share one sample of origin, sequenced in a study of cytomegalovirus exposure and HLA in healthy donors. The PCR made use of 60 Vbeta and 13 Jbeta primers. TCRdb's copy holds only in-frame clones and misses some; the assay was immunoSEQ multiplex PCR. Of 150,000 or so clones listed, around two thirds were seen once; the top ten hold 2% to 2.5%. The sequencing input was PBMCs. The receptors stem from a woman in her fifties or sixties in good health and CMV-seropositive.

This chain's CDR3 is CASSYSGTGGGNTIYF. The CDR3 nucleotides are TGTGCCAGCAGTTACTCCGGGACAGGGGGTGGAAACACCATATATTTT. The rearrangement uses TRBV6-5 and TRBJ1-3, with 11 bases identical to TRBD1. The V gene end was trimmed by 0 bases and the J gene end by 3 bases; junction bases not matched to a gene: 1. The CDR3 consists of 16 residues. CDR1 is MNHEY and CDR2 is SVGAGI in the germline V gene.

The chain has TRBV7-8 and TRBJ1-3; D possibly corresponds to TRBD1 (5 bases). In germline, CDR1 is SGHVS, CDR2 FQNEAQ. The CDR3 extends over 15 amino acids. V was pared by 6 bases and J by 0 bases, with 12 bases between. CDR3 DNA sequence: TGTGCCAGCAGTCTACAGGCGACCTCTGGAAACACCATATATTTT. Encoded protein: CASSLQATSGNTIYF.

This clone was observed a few times. The genes are TRBV5-6 and TRBJ2-1; 9 nucleotides match TRBD1. The CDR3 has 15 amino acids. V dropped 4 bases and J dropped 5; count of bases not matched to a gene: 7. In germline, CDR1 is SGHDT, CDR2 YYEEEE. CDR3 coding DNA: TGTGCCAGCAGCGGACAGGGGAGGCCCAACAATGAGCAGTTCTTC. It translates to CASSGQGRPNNEQFF.

The chain links TRBV15 to TRBJ2-5; 7 bases line up with TRBD1. The CDR3 runs 14 residues. Unmatched junction bases numbered 3, after V lost 0 bases and J lost 5 bases. The germline V gene has CDR1 LNHNV and CDR2 YYDKDF (reference sequence). In DNA form, the CDR3 reads TGTGCCACCAGCAGAGAGTCAGGGGGTGAGACCCAGTACTTC. The encoded protein is CATSRESGGETQYF.

This clone appeared a single time. The chain links TRBV29-1 to TRBJ1-3; 11 bases line up with TRBD1. With V trimmed by 7 bases and J by 1 base, 3 bases remained unmatched. Germline CDR1 is SQVTM and CDR2 is ANQGSEA. The CDR3 spans 14 residues. CDR3 region: CSARDRGSGNTIYF. Here the CDR3 DNA reads TGCAGCGCCCGGGACAGGGGGTCTGGAAACACCATATATTTT.

The rearrangement links TRBV28 to TRBJ1-2; the D gene is possibly TRBD1 (5 bases). The CDR3 has 13 amino acids. Germline values: CDR1 MDHEN, CDR2 SYDVKM. The V end was cut by 6 bases, the J end by 4 bases, with 12 bases between. The CDR3 DNA follows: TGTGCCAGCAGCACAGGTTCCCTCTATGGCTACACCTTC. It specifies CASSTGSLYGYTF.

The chain links TRBV10-2 to TRBJ1-4, with a tentative D call TRBD1 (5 bases). Trimming stripped 4 bases from V and 5 bases from J, with 14 bases between. From germline, CDR1 is WSHSY and CDR2 SAAADI. The CDR3 consists of 15 residues. The CDR3: CASSVKGLGNEKLFF. The CDR3 coding sequence is TGCGCCAGCAGTGTGAAGGGGCTGGGGAATGAAAAACTGTTTTTT.

The chain joins TRBV30 to TRBJ1-4; the D is unclear. The ends were cut back, 4 bases at V and 3 bases at J, with 6 bases in the middle. The CDR3 runs to 12 residues. The germline gives CDR1 GTSNPN, CDR2 SVGIG (reference sequence). The CDR3 here is CAWTVANEKLFF. CDR3 nucleotides: TGTGCCTGGACGGTAGCTAATGAAAAACTGTTTTTT. Full variable domain (remainder filled in from reference TRBV30 and TRBJ1-4): SQTIHQWPATLVQPVGSPLSLECTVEGTSNPNLYWYRQAAGRGLQLLFYSVGIGQISSEVPQNLSASRPQDRQFILSSKKLLLSDSGFYLCAWTVANEKLFFGSGTQLSVL.

This sequence joins TRBV25-1 and TRBJ1-3; TRBD1 might be the D (6 bases). Trimming took 5 bases from V and 5 from J, leaving 16 bases between them. Germline CDR1 and CDR2: MGHDK and SYGVNS. The CDR3 runs to 15 residues. CDR3 sequence: CASSITSGARNTIYF. The CDR3 nucleotides are TGTGCCAGCAGTATAACTTCAGGGGCCAGAAACACCATATATTTT.

V is TRBV7-9 and J is TRBJ1-1, with 9 bases identical to TRBD1. Looked up from germline, CDR1 is SEHNR and CDR2 is FQNEAQ (reference sequence). The J segment lost 0 bases and the V segment lost 3 bases, leaving 2 bases of the junction unmatched. There are 15 residues in the CDR3. Written as DNA, the CDR3 is TGTGCCAGCAGCTTGACAGGGGGGGTGAACACTGAAGCTTTCTTT. Translated: CASSLTGGVNTEAFF.

This clone showed up just once. The chain joins TRBV6-5 to TRBJ2-7, with 11 bases lining up with TRBD2. The germline gives CDR1 MNHEY, CDR2 SVGAGI. With V trimmed by 4 bases and J by 2 bases, 4 bases remained unmatched. The CDR3 runs 15 residues. The CDR3, as DNA: TGTGCCAGCAGTTCCATGACTAGCGGGACCTACGAGCAGTACTTC. Protein product: CASSSMTSGTYEQYF.

This chain uses TRBV4-1 with TRBJ1-5, with D perhaps matching TRBD1 (6 bases). The CDR3 length is 16 residues. The germline V gene has CDR1 MGHRA and CDR2 YSYEKL. The V end was cut by 3 bases, the J end by 0 bases, with 12 bases between. This chain's CDR3 is CASSQVSTGSNQPQHF. The CDR3 DNA sequence: TGCGCCAGCAGCCAGGTCTCGACAGGTAGCAATCAGCCCCAGCATTTT.

The rearrangement joins TRBV5-1 to TRBJ2-1, with 8 bases that match TRBD2. The CDR3 spans 14 residues. Germline assignment: CDR1 SGHRS and CDR2 YFSETQ. Germline trimming cut 1 base from V and 5 bases from J; bases unmatched to any gene: 2. The CDR3, as DNA: TGCGCCAGCAGCTTGAAGCGGGAGAACAATGAGCAGTTCTTC. Its translation: CASSLKRENNEQFF.

This clone was seen only once. The J gene is TRBJ1-2, the V gene TRBV2, with D maybe TRBD1 (5 bases). The germline V gene encodes CDR1 SNHLY and CDR2 FYNNEI. This CDR3 region has 14 residues. The V end was cut by 4 bases, the J end by 7 bases, with 16 bases between. CDR3 loop: CASSVVGVHSGYTF. As DNA, the CDR3 is TGTGCCAGCAGTGTGGTAGGGGTTCACTCTGGCTACACCTTC.

The chain employs TRBV5-1 and TRBJ2-7, with D perhaps matching TRBD2 (5 bases). The germline V gene has CDR1 SGHRS and CDR2 YFSETQ. The CDR3 has 12 amino acids. With 7 bases removed from V and 5 bases from J, the gap between germline ends came to 13 bases. DNA for the CDR3: TGCGCCAGCGGCGAGGGCTTGGACGAGCAGTACTTC. This codes for CASGEGLDEQYF.

This clone was detected only once. The gene calls are TRBV6-4 and TRBJ2-7, with 14 nucleotides matching TRBD2. Germline CDR1 reads MRHNA; CDR2 reads SNTAGT. This CDR3 region has 16 residues. The junction had 6 bases not matched to a gene; V was cut back by 4 bases and J by 4 bases. CDR3 sequence (DNA): TGTGCCAGCAGTGCCGGACTAGCGGGAGGAGGGTACGAGCAGTACTTC. Amino acids: CASSAGLAGGGYEQYF.

The rearrangement uses TRBV5-8 and TRBJ2-3; 7 bases agree with TRBD2. Trimming at V came to 7 bases and at J to 3 bases, leaving 5 bases not matched to a gene. Germline V gives CDR1 SGHTS, CDR2 YDEGEE. CDR3 size: 13 residues. Here the CDR3 DNA reads TGTGCCAGCCGGGAGCGGGGAACAGATACGCAGTATTTT. Its protein is CASRERGTDTQYF. The variable domain in full, with the rest retrieved from reference TRBV5-8 and TRBJ2-3, is EAGVTQSPTHLIKTRGQQATLRCSPISGHTSVYWYQQALGLGLQFLLWYDEGEERNRGNFPPRFSGRQFPNYSSELNVNALELEDSALYLCASRERGTDTQYFGPGTRLTVL.

V usage is TRBV29-1 and J usage is TRBJ1-2; TRBD1 is a possible D gene (6 bases). Trimming removed 6 bases from V and 8 bases from J, with 13 bases in between. The CDR3 extends over 11 amino acids. The germline CDR1 and CDR2 sequences are SQVTM and ANQGSEA. Here the CDR3 reads CSVAGARGYTF. Here the CDR3 DNA reads TGCAGCGTGGCAGGGGCGCGCGGCTACACCTTC.

This clone showed up just a few times. The V call is TRBV6-1, the J call TRBJ2-5; 7 nucleotides line up with TRBD2. The germline gives CDR1 MNHNS, CDR2 SASEGT. V dropped 8 bases and J dropped 2; count of bases not matched to a gene: 8. This CDR3 spans 14 amino acids. The CDR3 nucleotides read TGTGCCAGCGCTCCACGGCGGGGGCAAGAGACCCAGTACTTC. This gives the protein CASAPRRGQETQYF.

The V gene is TRBV7-8, the J gene TRBJ1-1; 8 bases agree with TRBD1. CDR1 is SGHVS, CDR2 FQNEAQ, per germline. V shed 3 bases, J shed 6 bases, and the junction held 12 bases outside the gene matches. This CDR3 region has 16 residues. Written as DNA, the CDR3 is TGTGCCAGCAGCTTCGGACAGGGCGTATTAGGGCCTGAAGCTTTCTTT. Encoded protein: CASSFGQGVLGPEAFF.

The V and J genes are TRBV4-1 and TRBJ2-7; D perhaps matches TRBD1 (5 bases). This CDR3 is built from 13 residues. Trimming removed 0 bases at V and 6 bases at J, with 9 bases between. CDR1 is MGHRA and CDR2 is YSYEKL in the germline V gene. CDR3 loop: CASSQDQGREQYF. The CDR3 DNA follows: TGCGCCAGCAGCCAAGATCAGGGCCGCGAGCAGTACTTC.